This is a list of T cell receptor beta chains from one sample in a study of patients and donors after allogeneic stem cell transplantation. TCRdb passed the RT-PCR reads through MiXCR, listing each CDR3 protein once. The sample carries around 150,000 distinct CDR3 sequences, about 32% recorded once. Sequencing used blood, either unsorted or a sorted T cell fraction (not recorded which). These receptors all stem from a human donor who was either an allogeneic HSCT recipient or a stem cell or donor lymphocyte infusion donor (not recorded which). It is not recorded whose cells these are; they may come from a transplant donor. Each CDR3 is given with its conserved first and last residue. D genes are given only for firm matches. A row's size may be missing; if present it is once, few, many or a size class.

TRBD2 | - | TRBJ2-1 | TRBV24-1 | CATSPREGYEQFF | TGTGCCACCAGTCCCCGGGAGGGTTATGAGCAGTTCTTC
- | many | TRBJ1-5 | TRBV15 | CATSNYMGQPQHF | TGTGCCACCAGCAACTACATGGGGCAGCCCCAGCATTTT
- | - | TRBJ1-2 | TRBV6-2/TRBV6-3 | CASSYLRDRHSYTF | TGTGCCAGCAGTTACCTCCGGGACCGCCATAGCTACACCTTC
TRBD2 | - | TRBJ2-1 | TRBV20-1 | CSARDSVAGVEQFF | TGCAGTGCTAGAGATTCGGTAGCGGGAGTAGAGCAGTTCTTC
- | - | TRBJ2-7 | TRBV6-2/TRBV6-3 | CASGLSTGFYEQYF | TGTGCCAGCGGACTATCGACAGGTTTCTACGAGCAGTACTTC
- | - | TRBJ1-4 | TRBV3-1 | CASSQVVSSGEKLFF | TGTGCCAGCAGCCAAGTTGTGTCTAGTGGTGAAAAACTGTTTTTT
- | - | TRBJ2-7 | TRBV5-1 | CASSWTGGSKGGYEQYF | TGCGCCAGCAGCTGGACGGGCGGATCAAAGGGGGGCTACGAGCAGTACTTC
TRBD2 | - | TRBJ2-7 | TRBV3-1 | CASTRAGDDYEQYF | TGTGCCAGCACCCGAGCGGGAGATGACTACGAGCAGTACTTC
- | many | TRBJ2-1 | TRBV5-6 | CASSLTSSYNEQFF | TGTGCCAGCAGCTTGACTAGTTCCTACAATGAGCAGTTCTTC
TRBD1 | few | TRBJ2-1 | TRBV5-1 | CASSLGQVGDEQFF | TGCGCCAGCAGCCTCGGACAGGTGGGGGATGAGCAGTTCTTC
- | - | TRBJ2-2 | TRBV10-3 | CAISGGVAENTGELFF | TGTGCCATCAGTGGGGGGGTAGCGGAAAACACCGGGGAGCTGTTTTTT
- | - | TRBJ2-5 | TRBV4-1 | CASSHPLKGEVQTQYF | TGCGCCAGCAGCCACCCCTTAAAGGGGGAAGTACAGACCCAGTACTTC
- | few | TRBJ1-6 | TRBV18 | CASSPPGGDSPLHF | TGTGCCAGCTCACCACCGGGGGGTGACTCACCCCTCCACTTT
- | few | TRBJ1-2 | TRBV5-1 | CASSLAGAGYGYTF | TGCGCCAGCAGCTTGGCCGGGGCGGGCTATGGCTACACCTTC
TRBD1 | - | TRBJ1-1 | TRBV6-6 | CASSPPGTGGYTEAFF | TGTGCCAGCAGTCCCCCTGGGACAGGGGGTTACACTGAAGCTTTCTTT
- | few | TRBJ2-2 | TRBV6-5 | CASSYGEANTGELFF | TGTGCCAGCAGTTATGGCGAGGCGAACACCGGGGAGCTGTTTTTT
TRBD2 | - | TRBJ2-5 | TRBV12-3/TRBV12-4 | CASSSRTSGRATETQYF | TGTGCCAGCAGTTCCCGGACTAGCGGGAGGGCCACAGAGACCCAGTACTTC
TRBD2 | - | TRBJ2-1 | TRBV4-3 | CASSQEWGLVVYEQFF | TGCGCCAGCAGCCAAGAATGGGGACTAGTCGTCTATGAGCAGTTCTTC
- | - | TRBJ2-7 | TRBV7-9 | CASSATGTYEQYF | TGTGCCAGCAGCGCTACAGGGACCTACGAGCAGTACTTC
- | few | TRBJ2-5 | TRBV12-3/TRBV12-4 | CASSPPGQTQYF | TGTGCCAGCAGCCCCCCGGGGCAGACCCAGTACTTC
- | few | TRBJ1-6 | TRBV6-5 | CASSYSTTGHNSPLHF | TGTGCCAGCAGTTACTCCACCACGGGCCATAATTCACCCCTCCACTTT
- | - | TRBJ2-2 | TRBV5-5 | CASSLYTGELFF | TGTGCCAGCAGCCTTTACACCGGGGAGCTGTTTTTT
TRBD1 | - | TRBJ2-7 | TRBV29-1 | CSVVPFGTVSYEQYF | TGCAGCGTCGTTCCGTTCGGGACAGTCTCCTACGAGCAGTACTTC
- | few | TRBJ2-1 | TRBV15 | CATSYGLSNEQFF | TGTGCCACCAGCTATGGACTCTCCAATGAGCAGTTCTTC
- | - | TRBJ1-5 | TRBV6-2/TRBV6-3 | CASSPFNQPQHF | TGTGCCAGCAGCCCCTTCAATCAGCCCCAGCATTTT
- | - | TRBJ2-7 | TRBV4-3 | CASSQDFGAGTYEQYF | TGCGCCAGCAGCCAAGATTTCGGGGCGGGAACCTACGAGCAGTACTTC
TRBD1 | - | TRBJ2-7 | TRBV6-5 | CASSSGTGLGEQYF | TGTGCCAGCAGTTCCGGGACAGGGTTAGGCGAGCAGTACTTC
- | - | TRBJ2-1 | TRBV27 | CASSLSFRVPYNEQFF | TGTGCCAGCAGTTTATCGTTCAGGGTCCCCTACAATGAGCAGTTCTTC
- | - | TRBJ2-7 | TRBV2 | CASKGSAYEQYF | TGTGCCAGCAAGGGGAGCGCCTACGAGCAGTACTTC
- | - | TRBJ2-7 | TRBV10-1 | CASYEQYF | TGCGCCTCTTACGAGCAGTACTTC
- | many | TRBJ2-5 | TRBV29-1 | CSVEDRPAAQETQYF | TGCAGCGTTGAAGATCGGCCGGCGGCACAAGAGACCCAGTACTTC
- | - | TRBJ2-5 | TRBV5-6 | CASRLDYLQETQYF | TGTGCCAGCAGATTAGACTACCTGCAAGAGACCCAGTACTTC
- | - | TRBJ1-1 | TRBV29-1 | CSVREKHSEAFF | TGCAGCGTCCGGGAGAAGCACTCTGAAGCTTTCTTT
TRBD1 | few | TRBJ1-2 | TRBV25-1 | CASSVPGTGAYGYTF | TGTGCCAGCAGTGTTCCGGGGACAGGGGCCTATGGCTACACCTTC
TRBD2 | - | TRBJ2-5 | TRBV6-2/TRBV6-3 | CASSRSVAGKETQYF | TGTGCCAGCAGCCGATCGGTAGCGGGAAAGGAGACCCAGTACTTC
TRBD1 | few | TRBJ2-1 | TRBV5-8 | CASSPDRVRFGGSYNEQFF | TGTGCCAGCAGCCCCGACAGGGTTAGATTCGGAGGTTCCTACAATGAGCAGTTCTTC
- | - | TRBJ2-5 | TRBV6-5 | CASRTSQETQYF | TGTGCCAGCAGAACCTCCCAAGAGACCCAGTACTTC
TRBD2 | - | TRBJ2-1 | TRBV6-2/TRBV6-3 | CASSYSRGGRGHF | TGTGCCAGCAGTTACTCGAGGGGAGGGCGAGGCCACTTC
- | - | TRBJ2-1 | TRBV24-1 | CATSDSSNEQFF | TGTGCCACCAGTGACAGTTCCAATGAGCAGTTCTTC
TRBD1 | few | TRBJ1-2 | TRBV5-5 | CATKGQNNYGYTF | TGTGCCACCAAGGGACAGAACAACTATGGCTACACCTTC
- | - | TRBJ2-4 | TRBV10-1 | CASSESIYIQYF | TGCGCCAGCAGTGAGTCGATATACATTCAGTACTTC
- | few | TRBJ1-1 | TRBV27 | CASSLGGKEAFF | TGTGCCAGCAGTTTAGGAGGGAAGGAAGCTTTCTTT
TRBD1 | - | TRBJ1-3 | TRBV6-5 | CATRETGKAGNTIYF | TGTGCCACCAGGGAGACAGGGAAAGCTGGAAACACCATATATTTT
- | - | TRBJ2-5 | TRBV27 | CASSLGWGLQETQYF | TGTGCCAGCAGTTTAGGGTGGGGGCTTCAAGAGACCCAGTACTTC
- | - | TRBJ1-2 | TRBV4-2 | CASSQEVAGPYGYTF | TGTGCCAGCAGCCAAGAAGTGGCTGGTCCCTATGGCTACACCTTC
- | - | TRBJ2-5 | TRBV3-1 | CASSQATSAQYF | TGTGCCAGCAGCCAAGCAACTAGTGCCCAGTACTTC
- | - | TRBJ2-5 | TRBV6-6 | CASSYGEGRETQYF | TGTGCCAGCAGTTACGGAGAGGGGAGGGAGACCCAGTACTTC
- | - | TRBJ2-2 | TRBV7-2 | CASSPGTESTGELFF | TGTGCCAGCAGCCCCGGGACGGAGAGCACCGGGGAGCTGTTTTTT
TRBD1 | - | TRBJ1-5 | TRBV6-5 | CASSYRGPGNQPQHF | TGTGCCAGCAGTTACAGGGGGCCCGGCAATCAGCCCCAGCATTTT
TRBD1 | - | TRBJ1-1 | TRBV7-9 | CASSLTGLGPEAFF | TGTGCCAGCAGCTTGACAGGGTTAGGCCCTGAAGCTTTCTTT
- | few | TRBJ2-1 | TRBV7-9 | CASRSGGYNEQFF | TGTGCCAGCAGGAGCGGAGGGTACAATGAGCAGTTCTTC
- | - | TRBJ1-2 | TRBV9 | CASSVGGHYGYTF | TGTGCCAGCAGCGTCGGGGGCCACTATGGCTACACCTTC
- | - | TRBJ2-7 | TRBV7-9 | CASSLSVSGLTYEQYF | TGTGCCAGCAGCTTAAGTGTGAGCGGGCTAACCTACGAGCAGTACTTC